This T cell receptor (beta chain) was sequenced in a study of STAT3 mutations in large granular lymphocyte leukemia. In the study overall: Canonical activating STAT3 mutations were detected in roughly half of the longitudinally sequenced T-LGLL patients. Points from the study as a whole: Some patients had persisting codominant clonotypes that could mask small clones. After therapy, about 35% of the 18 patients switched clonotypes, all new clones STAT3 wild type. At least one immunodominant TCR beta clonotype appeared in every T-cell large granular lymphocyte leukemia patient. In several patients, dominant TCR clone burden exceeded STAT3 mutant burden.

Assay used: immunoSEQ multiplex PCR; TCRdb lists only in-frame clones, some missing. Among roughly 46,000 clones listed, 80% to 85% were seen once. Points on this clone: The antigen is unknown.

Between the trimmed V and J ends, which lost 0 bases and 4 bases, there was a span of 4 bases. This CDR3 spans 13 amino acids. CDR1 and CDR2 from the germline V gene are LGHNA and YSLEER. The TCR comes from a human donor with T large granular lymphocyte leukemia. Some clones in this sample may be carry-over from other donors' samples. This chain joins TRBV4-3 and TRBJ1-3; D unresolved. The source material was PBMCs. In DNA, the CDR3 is TGCGCCAGCAGCCAAGATACCGGAAACACCATATATTTT. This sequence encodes CASSQDTGNTIYF.